This TCR beta chain was identified during a study of CD8+ T cells in alopecia areata. Findings and caveats of the study: For lesional scalp, especially alopecia totalis/universalis, clonality was higher than in normal scalp. Scalp specimens additionally yield sequences from normal skin's resident alphabeta T cells.

Sequencing used cDNA as its template, made by extracting RNA and reverse transcribing it. Libraries were prepared by immunoSEQ multiplex PCR; TCRdb keeps only in-frame clonotypes and omits some of them. The data contain about 140,000 clones, roughly 58% of them seen just once; the ten biggest clones take up roughly a third. Turning to this clone: Its cognate antigen is unknown.

Both CD4+ and CD8+ T cells were separated by sorting PBMCs. Looked up from germline, CDR1 is MNHEY and CDR2 is SMNVEV (reference sequence). CDR3 length: 17 residues. V dropped 6 bases and J dropped 0; count of bases not matched to a gene: 8. This TCR came from a human donor in good health. The sequenced sample was CD8+ T cells sorted from blood. This chain links TRBV27 with TRBJ2-1; the match to TRBD2 covers 10 bases. CDR3 region: CASRDTSGASSYNEQFF. CDR3 nucleotides: TGTGCCAGCAGAGACACTAGCGGGGCTAGCTCCTACAATGAGCAGTTCTTC.